The T cell receptor beta chain described here comes from a study of blood T cell repertoires in COVID-19. Profiling relied on immunoSEQ multiplex PCR, and the TCRdb table lists in-frame clones only, not all of them. The sample consists of roughly 130,000 clones, about 80% of them appearing once. CDR3 size: 18 residues. Sequences were obtained from PBMCs or T cells enriched from blood (not recorded which). This rearrangement joins TRBV21-1 to TRBJ2-1; the D call in the table, TRBD2, was not verified against the DNA. TRBV21-1 is noted as a pseudogene. The sequence was collected from a man aged 45 to 65 who had recovered from COVID-19. In DNA, the CDR3 is TGTGCCAGCAGCAAATCCCGGACTAGCGGGGGGGCGATCACCCAGCAGTTCTTC. It codes for CASSKSRTSGGAITQQFF.